The present entry profiles one T cell receptor beta chain with its context. The data originate from a study of blood T cell repertoires in COVID-19. Across the whole study: The United States, Italy and Spain provided the acute and convalescent COVID-19 samples.

Per the authors' pipeline: Amplification from reference gene primers served as the basis for estimated nucleated cell counts. Method: immunoSEQ multiplex PCR; TCRdb's copy keeps in-frame clones and lacks some. The DNA was the basis for D and trimming; V, J and clone size are from that table. Of over 95,000 clones listed, 85% are singletons. V dropped 4 bases and J dropped 0 bases, with 3 bases sitting between them. The CDR3 is made up of 11 amino acids. In germline, CDR1 is SQVTM, CDR2 ANQGSEA. This receptor was taken from a human donor in a cohort sampled during active COVID-19. The sample was peripheral blood. The chain joins TRBV29-1 to TRBJ1-1; no firm D call. The CDR3 is CSVAVNTEAFF. For the CDR3, the DNA is TGCAGCGTTGCAGTGAACACTGAAGCTTTCTTT.